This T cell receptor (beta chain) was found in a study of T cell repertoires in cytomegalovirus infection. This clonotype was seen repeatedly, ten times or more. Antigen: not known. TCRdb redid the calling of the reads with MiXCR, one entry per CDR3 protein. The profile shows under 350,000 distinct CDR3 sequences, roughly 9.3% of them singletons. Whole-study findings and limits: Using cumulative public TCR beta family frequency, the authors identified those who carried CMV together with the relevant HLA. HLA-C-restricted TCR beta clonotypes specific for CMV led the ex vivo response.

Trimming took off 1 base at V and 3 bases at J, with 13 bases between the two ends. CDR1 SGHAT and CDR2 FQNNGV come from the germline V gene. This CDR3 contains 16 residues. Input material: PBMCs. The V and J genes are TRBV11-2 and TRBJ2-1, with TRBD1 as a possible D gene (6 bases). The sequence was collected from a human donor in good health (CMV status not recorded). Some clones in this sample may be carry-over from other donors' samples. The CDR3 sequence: CASSLATGPYYNEQFF. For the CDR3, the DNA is TGTGCCAGCAGCTTAGCTACAGGGCCCTACTACAATGAGCAGTTCTTC.